Below, 19 T cell receptor beta chains from the same sample are listed, as sequenced in a study of shared clonotypes between healthy human individuals. Sequencing was performed with immunoSEQ multiplex PCR; in TCRdb, only in-frame clones are kept and a portion is missing. The sample yields fewer than 400,000 clones, approximately 79% seen once. Sequencing was performed on memory CD4+ T cells sorted from blood. The subset: CD45RA-negative fraction. All receptors come from a man under 40 in good health.

The chain couples TRBV28 to TRBJ2-7, with 8 bases fitting TRBD1. Trimming cost V 3 bases and J 4 bases; bases outside gene matches: 5. Looked up from germline, CDR1 is MDHEN and CDR2 is SYDVKM. The CDR3 spans 14 residues. The CDR3 sequence is CASSLRTGLYEQYF. The DNA for the CDR3 is TGTGCCAGCAGTTTGAGGACAGGGTTATACGAGCAGTACTTC. The whole variable domain, remainder taken from reference TRBV28 and TRBJ2-7, is DVKVTQSSRYLVKRTGEKVFLECVQDMDHENMFWYRQDPGLGLRLIYFSYDVKMKEKGDIPEGYSVSREKKERFSLILESASTNQTSMYLCASSLRTGLYEQYFGPGTRLTVT.

The V call is TRBV25-1, the J call TRBJ2-1, with TRBD1 as a possible D gene (5 bases). Germline CDR1 and CDR2: MGHDK and SYGVNS. V was trimmed by 2 bases and J by 0 bases, leaving 8 bases between them. The CDR3 runs 15 residues. CDR3 loop: CASSETGSSYNEQFF. CDR3 DNA sequence: TGTGCCAGCAGTGAAACAGGAAGCTCCTACAATGAGCAGTTCTTC.

About this clone itself: The sample carries other DNA sequences with the same CDR3. The rearrangement links TRBV12-5 to TRBJ2-5; TRBD1 aligns across 7 bases. The CDR3 loop spans 14 amino acids. After removal of 3 bases from V and 2 bases from J, the junction contained 3 bases not matched to a gene. CDR1 is LGHNT and CDR2 is FRNRAP in the germline V gene. The CDR3 DNA sequence: TGTGCTAGTGGTTTAGGGACAGCTCAAGAGACCCAGTACTTC. Protein product: CASGLGTAQETQYF.

This clone was observed a handful of times. The chain uses TRBV28 and TRBJ1-4, with D tentatively TRBD1 (5 bases). Germline V gene lookup returns CDR1 MDHEN and CDR2 SYDVKM. The CDR3 sequence is 15 residues long. The V end was cut by 3 bases, the J end by 3 bases, with 11 bases between. The CDR3 DNA reads as TGTGCCAGCAGTTTGGGGGGATCGTCTAATGAAAAACTGTTTTTT. Translating it yields CASSLGGSSNEKLFF.

This clone showed up just a few times. The chain combines TRBV20-1 with TRBJ2-1; D may be TRBD2 (5 bases). V lost 5 bases to trimming and J lost 9 bases, with 8 bases between them. Per the germline V gene, CDR1 is DFQATT and CDR2 is SNEGSKA (reference sequence). This CDR3 is 10 amino acids long. CDR3 sequence (DNA): TGCAGTGCTCTTAGCGTTGAGCAGTTCTTC. Amino acid sequence: CSALSVEQFF.

This clone was observed a single time. The rearrangement links TRBV5-1 to TRBJ2-2, with D perhaps TRBD1 (6 bases). The V and J ends lost 4 bases and 3 bases respectively, with 10 bases between them. The CDR3 sequence is 14 residues long. Germline-derived CDR1 and CDR2 are SGHRS and YFSETQ. This CDR3 is CASSPWTDTGELFF. Written as DNA, the CDR3 is TGCGCCAGCAGCCCCTGGACAGACACCGGGGAGCTGTTTTTT.

This chain connects TRBV6-1 to TRBJ2-7; D is unresolved. CDR3 length: 14 residues. Trimming cost V 0 bases and J 3 bases, with 9 bases left between them. Germline CDR1 is MNHNS and CDR2 is SASEGT. CDR3 residues: CASSEALGNYEQYF. The CDR3 DNA is TGTGCCAGCAGTGAAGCGCTCGGAAACTACGAGCAGTACTTC.

This chain joins TRBV9 and TRBJ1-5; 9 nucleotides agree with TRBD1. After removal of 3 bases from V and 5 bases from J, the junction contained 6 bases not matched to a gene. Per germline, CDR1 SGDLS and CDR2 YYNGEE. The CDR3 is 15 residues long. For the CDR3, the DNA is TGTGCCAGCAGCGCCGGACAGGGGTCGGATCAGCCCCAGCATTTT. Translation gives CASSAGQGSDQPQHF.

The chain combines TRBV29-1 with TRBJ2-7; D not resolved. The CDR3 totals 12 residues. Per the germline V gene, CDR1 is SQVTM and CDR2 is ANQGSEA. Trimming cost V 4 bases and J 3 bases, with 10 bases left between them. CDR3 nucleotide sequence: TGCAGCGTTGTGGAGAGAATCTACGAGCAGTACTTC. This translates into CSVVERIYEQYF.

For this clone: It may be a read error: a sequence one base away is much more abundant. This chain uses TRBV9 with TRBJ2-3, with no clear D. V lost 0 bases to trimming and J lost 4 bases, with 6 bases between them. Germline V gene lookup returns CDR1 SGDLS and CDR2 YYNGEE. There are 13 residues in the CDR3. The CDR3 region is CASSVVGSDTQYF. DNA for the CDR3: TGTGCCAGCAGCGTAGTGGGGTCAGATACGCAGTATTTT.

This clone was counted ten times or more. CDR3 loop: CASSLDPGLAMQFF. The CDR3 nucleotides are TGCGCCAGCAGCTTGGACCCGGGACTAGCAATGCAGTTCTTC. The chain is built from TRBV5-1 and TRBJ2-1; 9 nucleotides line up with TRBD2. V trimming: 0 bases; J trimming: 12 bases; junction bases outside the gene matches: 7. There are 14 residues in the CDR3. Germline V gene data show CDR1 as SGHRS and CDR2 as YFSETQ.

This chain links TRBV7-8 with TRBJ2-2, with 11 bases matching TRBD1. Germline-derived CDR1 and CDR2 are SGHVS and FQNEAQ. There are 16 residues in the CDR3. The J segment lost 4 bases and the V segment lost 5 bases, leaving 6 bases of the junction unmatched. CDR3: CASSPRTGGGTGELFF. DNA of the CDR3: TGTGCCAGCAGCCCTAGGACAGGGGGCGGCACCGGGGAGCTGTTTTTT. The variable domain in full, completed from reference TRBV7-8 and TRBJ2-2, reads GAGVSQSPRYKVAKRGQDVALRCDPISGHVSLFWYQQALGQGPEFLTYFQNEAQLDKSGLPSDRFFAERPEGSVSTLKIQRTQQEDSAVYLCASSPRTGGGTGELFFGEGSRLTVL.

The V call is TRBV18, the J call TRBJ2-5; no clear D. V dropped 4 bases and J dropped 1 base, with 7 bases sitting between them. CDR1 and CDR2 from the germline V gene are KGHSH and LQKENI. This CDR3 has 13 amino acids. The CDR3 reads CASSLDAQETQYF. The CDR3 nucleotides are TGTGCCAGCTCACTAGACGCCCAAGAGACCCAGTACTTC.

The chain has TRBV18 and TRBJ1-4; 7 positions match TRBD1. With V trimmed by 4 bases and J by 0 bases, 5 bases remained unmatched. The germline V gene has CDR1 KGHSH and CDR2 LQKENI. The CDR3 is 16 residues long. As DNA, the CDR3 is TGTGCCAGCTCACGACCTGGACAGGCAACTAATGAAAAACTGTTTTTT. Protein product: CASSRPGQATNEKLFF.

J is TRBJ2-6 and V is TRBV6-1, with 9 nucleotides matching TRBD1. Germline CDR1 and CDR2: MNHNS and SASEGT. This CDR3 region has 17 residues. Unmatched junction bases numbered 7, after V lost 3 bases and J lost 4 bases. This CDR3 reads CASSEPGTGKGANVLTF. The CDR3, as DNA: TGTGCCAGCAGTGAGCCCGGGACAGGGAAAGGGGCCAACGTCCTGACTTTC.

This clone has just one count. The V gene is TRBV10-2, the J gene TRBJ1-4; maybe TRBD1 (6 bases). The CDR3 consists of 14 residues. Trimming stripped 7 bases from V and 3 bases from J, with 12 bases between. In germline, CDR1 is WSHSY, CDR2 SAAADI. CDR3 bases: TGCGCCAGCAAGGGGACACTAGCTAATGAAAAACTGTTTTTT. Translation gives CASKGTLANEKLFF.

This clone was found once. V gene TRBV18 combines with J gene TRBJ1-6; 9 nucleotides match TRBD1. J lost 9 bases, V lost 2 bases, and 2 bases had no gene match. Germline V lookup: CDR1 KGHSH, CDR2 LQKENI. The CDR3 length is 14 residues. CDR3 nucleotides: TGTGCCAGCTCACCAACGGACAGGGGTTCACCCCTCCACTTT. It translates to CASSPTDRGSPLHF.

The V call is TRBV11-2, the J call TRBJ2-3; D uncertain. The V end was cut by 6 bases, the J end by 2 bases, with 12 bases between. The CDR3 loop spans 14 amino acids. CDR1 and CDR2 (germline): SGHAT, FQNNGV. CDR3 in DNA: TGTGCCAGCAGACCACCCCAATTCACAGATACGCAGTATTTT. It yields the protein CASRPPQFTDTQYF. Full variable domain (outside the CDR3, taken from reference TRBV11-2 and TRBJ2-3): EAGVAQSPRYKIIEKRQSVAFWCNPISGHATLYWYQQILGQGPKLLIQFQNNGVVDDSQLPKDRFSAERLKGVDSTLKIQPAKLEDSAVYLCASRPPQFTDTQYFGPGTRLTVL.

The CDR3 DNA reads as TGCGCCAGCGGCCCCGGGACAGGGGCTCTCACAGATACGCAGTATTTT. This gives the protein CASGPGTGALTDTQYF. The chain combines TRBV5-1 with TRBJ2-3; 10 nucleotides match TRBD1. The CDR3 is made up of 16 amino acids. V was clipped by 7 bases and J by 2 bases; unmatched bases: 10. Germline CDR1 and CDR2: SGHRS and YFSETQ.